This T cell receptor beta chain was recorded in a study of siplizumab effects on memory and regulatory T cells. The CDR3 is 16 amino acids. CDR1 and CDR2 (germline): SGDLS, YYNGEE. V lost 0 bases and J lost 0, with 9 bases in between. TCRdb keeps only in-frame clones here, not all; method: immunoSEQ multiplex PCR. The sample shows around 83,000 clones, about nine tenths of them seen only once. Sequences were obtained from CD4+ T cells sorted from blood. The chain joins TRBV9 to TRBJ2-2, with no clear D. This clonotype was sampled from a human donor in good health. Written as DNA, the CDR3 is TGTGCCAGCAGCGTAGATGGCAGAGCGAACACCGGGGAGCTGTTTTTT. The encoded protein is CASSVDGRANTGELFF.